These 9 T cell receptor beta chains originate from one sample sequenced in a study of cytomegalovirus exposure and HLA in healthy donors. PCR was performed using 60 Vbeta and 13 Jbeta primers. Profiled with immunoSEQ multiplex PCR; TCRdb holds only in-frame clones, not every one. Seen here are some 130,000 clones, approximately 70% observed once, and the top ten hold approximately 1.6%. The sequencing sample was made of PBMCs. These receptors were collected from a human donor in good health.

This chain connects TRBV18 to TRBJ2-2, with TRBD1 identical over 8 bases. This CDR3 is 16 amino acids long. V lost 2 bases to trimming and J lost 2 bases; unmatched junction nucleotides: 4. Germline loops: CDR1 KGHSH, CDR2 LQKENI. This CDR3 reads CASSPGTGYNTGELFF. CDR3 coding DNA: TGTGCCAGCTCACCAGGGACAGGTTACAACACCGGGGAGCTGTTTTTT.

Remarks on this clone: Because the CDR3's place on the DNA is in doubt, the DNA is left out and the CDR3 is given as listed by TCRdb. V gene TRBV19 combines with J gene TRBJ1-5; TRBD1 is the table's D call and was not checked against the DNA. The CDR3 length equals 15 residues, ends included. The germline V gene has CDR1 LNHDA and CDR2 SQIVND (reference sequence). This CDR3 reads CASSIFGQDGQPQHF.

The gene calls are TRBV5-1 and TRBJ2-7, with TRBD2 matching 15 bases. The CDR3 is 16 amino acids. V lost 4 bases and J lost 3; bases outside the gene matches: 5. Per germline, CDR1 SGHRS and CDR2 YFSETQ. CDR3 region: CASSPGTSGRFYEQYF. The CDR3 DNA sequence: TGCGCCAGCAGCCCTGGGACTAGCGGGAGGTTCTACGAGCAGTACTTC.

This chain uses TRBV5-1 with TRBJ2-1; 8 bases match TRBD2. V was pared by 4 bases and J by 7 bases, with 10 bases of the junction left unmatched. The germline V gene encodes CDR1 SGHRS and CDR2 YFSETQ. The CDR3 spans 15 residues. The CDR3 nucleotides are TGCGCCAGCAGCCCGGGACTAGATTCCTTAAATGAGCAGTTCTTC. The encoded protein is CASSPGLDSLNEQFF. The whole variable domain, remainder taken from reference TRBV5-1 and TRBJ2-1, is KAGVTQTPRYLIKTRGQQVTLSCSPISGHRSVSWYQQTPGQGLQFLFEYFSETQRNKGNFPGRFSGRQFSNSRSEMNVSTLELGDSALYLCASSPGLDSLNEQFFGPGTRLTVL.

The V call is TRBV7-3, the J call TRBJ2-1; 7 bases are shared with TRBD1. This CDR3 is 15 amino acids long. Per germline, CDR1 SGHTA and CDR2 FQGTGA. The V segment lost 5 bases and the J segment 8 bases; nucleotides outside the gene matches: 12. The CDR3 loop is CASSPSVTGNYEQFF. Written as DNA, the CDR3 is TGTGCCAGCAGCCCGTCCGTGACAGGGAACTATGAGCAGTTCTTC.

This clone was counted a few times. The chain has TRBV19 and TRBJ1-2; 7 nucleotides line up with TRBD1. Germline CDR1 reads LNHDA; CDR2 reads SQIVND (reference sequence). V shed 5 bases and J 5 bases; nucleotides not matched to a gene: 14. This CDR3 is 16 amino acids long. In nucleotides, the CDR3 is TGTGCCAGTAGTCTGGGATTGACAGGGCGACCTTATGGCTACACCTTC. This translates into CASSLGLTGRPYGYTF.

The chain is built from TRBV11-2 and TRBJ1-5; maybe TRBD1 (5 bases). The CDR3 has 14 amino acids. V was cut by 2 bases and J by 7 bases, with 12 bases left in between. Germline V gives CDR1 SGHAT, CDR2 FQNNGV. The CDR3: CASSLRGGDQPQHF. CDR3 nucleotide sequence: TGTGCCAGCAGCTTACGCGGAGGGGACCAGCCCCAGCATTTT.

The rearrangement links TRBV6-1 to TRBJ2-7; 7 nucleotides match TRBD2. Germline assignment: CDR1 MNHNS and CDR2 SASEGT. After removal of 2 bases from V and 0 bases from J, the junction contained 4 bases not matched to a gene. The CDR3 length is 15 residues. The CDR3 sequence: CASSEYGGSSYEQYF. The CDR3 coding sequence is TGTGCCAGCAGTGAATATGGCGGGAGCTCCTACGAGCAGTACTTC.

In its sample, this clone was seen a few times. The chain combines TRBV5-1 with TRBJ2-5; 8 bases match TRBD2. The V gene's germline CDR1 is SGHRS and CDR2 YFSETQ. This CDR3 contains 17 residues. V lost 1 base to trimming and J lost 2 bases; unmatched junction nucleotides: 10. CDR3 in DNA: TGCGCCAGCAGCTTGATGGGTAGCGGGGAACGACAAGAGACCCAGTACTTC. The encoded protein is CASSLMGSGERQETQYF.